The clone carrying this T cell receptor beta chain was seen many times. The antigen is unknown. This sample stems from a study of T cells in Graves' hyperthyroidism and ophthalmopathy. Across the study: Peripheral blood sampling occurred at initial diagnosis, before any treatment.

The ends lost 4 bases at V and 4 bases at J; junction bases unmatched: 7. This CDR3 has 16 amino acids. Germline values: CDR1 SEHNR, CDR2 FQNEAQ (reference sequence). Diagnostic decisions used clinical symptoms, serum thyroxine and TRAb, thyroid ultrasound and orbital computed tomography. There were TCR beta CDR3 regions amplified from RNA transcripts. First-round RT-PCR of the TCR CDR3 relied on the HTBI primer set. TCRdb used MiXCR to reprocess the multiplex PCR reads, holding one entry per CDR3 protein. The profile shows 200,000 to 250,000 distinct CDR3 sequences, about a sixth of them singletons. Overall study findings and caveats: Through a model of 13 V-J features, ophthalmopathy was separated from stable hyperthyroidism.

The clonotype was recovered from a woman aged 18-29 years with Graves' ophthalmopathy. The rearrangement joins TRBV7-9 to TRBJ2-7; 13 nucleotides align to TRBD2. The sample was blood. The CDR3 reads CASSSRTSGSAYEQYF. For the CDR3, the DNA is TGTGCCAGCAGCTCCCGGACTAGCGGGAGCGCTTACGAGCAGTACTTC. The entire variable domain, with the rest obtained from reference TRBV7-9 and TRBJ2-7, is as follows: DTGVSQNPRHKITKRGQNVTFRCDPISEHNRLYWYRQTLGQGPEFLTYFQNEAQLEKSRLLSDRFSAERPKGSFSTLEIQRTEQGDSAMYLCASSSRTSGSAYEQYFGPGTRLTVT.